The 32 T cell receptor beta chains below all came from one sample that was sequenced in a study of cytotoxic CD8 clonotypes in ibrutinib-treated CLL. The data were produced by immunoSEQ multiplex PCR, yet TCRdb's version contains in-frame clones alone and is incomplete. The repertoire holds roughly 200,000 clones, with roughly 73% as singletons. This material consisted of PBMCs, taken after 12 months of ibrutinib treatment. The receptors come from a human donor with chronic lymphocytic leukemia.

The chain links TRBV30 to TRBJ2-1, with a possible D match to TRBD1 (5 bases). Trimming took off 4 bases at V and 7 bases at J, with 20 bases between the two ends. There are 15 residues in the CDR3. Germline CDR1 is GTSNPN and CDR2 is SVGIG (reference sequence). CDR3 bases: TGTGCCTGGAAACGTATAGGAAGGTACAGGAATGAGCAGTTCTTC. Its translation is CAWKRIGRYRNEQFF.

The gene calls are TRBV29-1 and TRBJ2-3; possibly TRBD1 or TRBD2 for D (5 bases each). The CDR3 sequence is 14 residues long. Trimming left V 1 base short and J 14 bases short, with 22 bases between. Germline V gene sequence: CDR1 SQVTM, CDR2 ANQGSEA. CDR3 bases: TGCAGCGTTGAAGGGAAACAGGAGGCCTATACCCCGTATTTT. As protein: CSVEGKQEAYTPYF.

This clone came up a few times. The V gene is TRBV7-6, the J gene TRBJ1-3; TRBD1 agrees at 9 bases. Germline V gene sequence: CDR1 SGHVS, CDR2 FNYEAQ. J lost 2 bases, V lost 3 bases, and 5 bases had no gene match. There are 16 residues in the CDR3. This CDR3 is CASSLIQGATGNTIYF. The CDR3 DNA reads TGTGCCAGCAGCTTGATACAGGGGGCGACTGGAAACACCATATATTTT.

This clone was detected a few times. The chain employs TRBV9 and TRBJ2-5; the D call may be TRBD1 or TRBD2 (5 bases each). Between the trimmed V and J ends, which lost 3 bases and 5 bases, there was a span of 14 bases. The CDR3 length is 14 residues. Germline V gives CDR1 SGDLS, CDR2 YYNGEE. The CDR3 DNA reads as TGTGCCAGCAGCGGACCCGGGGACGCTGAGACCCAGTACTTC. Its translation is CASSGPGDAETQYF.

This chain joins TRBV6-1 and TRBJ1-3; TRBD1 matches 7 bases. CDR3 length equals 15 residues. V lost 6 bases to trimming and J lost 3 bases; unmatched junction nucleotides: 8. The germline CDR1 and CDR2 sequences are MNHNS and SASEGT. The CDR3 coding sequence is TGTGCCAGCAGCGCCCAAGACAGGGATGGAAACACCATATATTTT. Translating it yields CASSAQDRDGNTIYF.

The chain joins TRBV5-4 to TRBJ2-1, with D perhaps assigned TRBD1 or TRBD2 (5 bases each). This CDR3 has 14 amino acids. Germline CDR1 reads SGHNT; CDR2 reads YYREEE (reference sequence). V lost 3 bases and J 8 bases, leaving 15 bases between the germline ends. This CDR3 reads CASSYRDPRDEQFF. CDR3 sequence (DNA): TGTGCCAGCAGCTACCGGGACCCCAGGGATGAGCAGTTCTTC.

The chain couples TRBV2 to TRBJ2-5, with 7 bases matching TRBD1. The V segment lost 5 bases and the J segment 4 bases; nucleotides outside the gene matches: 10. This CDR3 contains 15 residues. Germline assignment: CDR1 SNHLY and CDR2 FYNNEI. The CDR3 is CASSQQGRGGETQYF. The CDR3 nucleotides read TGTGCCAGCAGTCAACAGGGGCGAGGGGGAGAGACCCAGTACTTC.

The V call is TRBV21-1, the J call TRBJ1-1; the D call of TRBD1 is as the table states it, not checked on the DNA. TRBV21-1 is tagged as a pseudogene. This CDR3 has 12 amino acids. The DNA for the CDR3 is TGTGCCAGCATAATTAACAGGGGAATGGCTTTCTTT. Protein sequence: CASIINRGMAFF.

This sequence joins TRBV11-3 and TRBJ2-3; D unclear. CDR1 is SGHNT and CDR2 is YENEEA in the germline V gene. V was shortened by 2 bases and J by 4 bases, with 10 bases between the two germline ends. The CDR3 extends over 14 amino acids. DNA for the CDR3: TGTGCCAGCAGCTTATCAAGCGTATCAGATACGCAGTATTTT. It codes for CASSLSSVSDTQYF.

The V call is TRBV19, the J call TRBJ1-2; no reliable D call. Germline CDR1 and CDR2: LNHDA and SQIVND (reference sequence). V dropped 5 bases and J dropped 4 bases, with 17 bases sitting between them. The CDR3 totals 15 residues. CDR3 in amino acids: CASSSPGYSRYGYTF. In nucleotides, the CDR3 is TGTGCCAGTAGTTCCCCGGGCTATAGCCGCTATGGCTACACCTTC.

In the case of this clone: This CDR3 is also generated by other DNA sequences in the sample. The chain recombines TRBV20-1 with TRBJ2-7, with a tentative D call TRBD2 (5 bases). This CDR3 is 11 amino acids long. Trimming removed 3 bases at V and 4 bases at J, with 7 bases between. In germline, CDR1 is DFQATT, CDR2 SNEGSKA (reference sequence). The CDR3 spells CSARRVYEQYF. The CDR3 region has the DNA TGCAGTGCTAGGAGGGTGTACGAGCAGTACTTC.

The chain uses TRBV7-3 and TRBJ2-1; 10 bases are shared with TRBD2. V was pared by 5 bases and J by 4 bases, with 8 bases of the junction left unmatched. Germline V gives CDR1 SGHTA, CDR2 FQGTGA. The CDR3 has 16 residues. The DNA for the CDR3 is TGTGCCAGCAGCGTCATAGCGGGGGGTTCGTACAATGAGCAGTTCTTC. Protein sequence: CASSVIAGGSYNEQFF. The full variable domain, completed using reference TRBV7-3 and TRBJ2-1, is GAGVSQTPSNKVTEKGKYVELRCDPISGHTALYWYRQSLGQGPEFLIYFQGTGAADDSGLPNDRFFAVRPEGSVSTLKIQRTERGDSAVYLCASSVIAGGSYNEQFFGPGTRLTVL.

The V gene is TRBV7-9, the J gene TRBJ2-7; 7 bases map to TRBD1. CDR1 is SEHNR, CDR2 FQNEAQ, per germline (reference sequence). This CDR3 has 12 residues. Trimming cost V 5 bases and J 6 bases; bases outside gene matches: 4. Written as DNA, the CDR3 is TGTGCCAGCAGCCCCACAGGGGCCGAGCAGTACTTC. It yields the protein CASSPTGAEQYF.

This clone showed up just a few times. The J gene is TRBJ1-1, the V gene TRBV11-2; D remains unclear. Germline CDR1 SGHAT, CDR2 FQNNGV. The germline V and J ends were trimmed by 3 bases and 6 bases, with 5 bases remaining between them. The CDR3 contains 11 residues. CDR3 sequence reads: CASSFAAEAFF. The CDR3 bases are TGTGCCAGCAGCTTCGCCGCTGAAGCTTTCTTT.

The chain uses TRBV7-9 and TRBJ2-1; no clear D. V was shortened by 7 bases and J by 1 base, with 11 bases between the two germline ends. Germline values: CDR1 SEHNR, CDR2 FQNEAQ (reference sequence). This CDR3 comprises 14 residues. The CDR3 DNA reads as TGTGCCAGCATCCACCCAGGATCCTACAATGAGCAGTTCTTC. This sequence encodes CASIHPGSYNEQFF. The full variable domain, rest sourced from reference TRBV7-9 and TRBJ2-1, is DTGVSQNPRHKITKRGQNVTFRCDPISEHNRLYWYRQTLGQGPEFLTYFQNEAQLEKSRLLSDRFSAERPKGSFSTLEIQRTEQGDSAMYLCASIHPGSYNEQFFGPGTRLTVL.

CDR3 residues: CASSHGLAGARREDTQYF. Here the CDR3 DNA reads TGTGCCAGCAGCCATGGATTAGCGGGGGCCCGCAGGGAAGATACGCAGTATTTT. V is TRBV4-2 and J is TRBJ2-3; TRBD2 matches at 9 bases. V lost 3 bases to trimming and J lost 5 bases; unmatched junction nucleotides: 15. Germline V gene lookup returns CDR1 LGHNA and CDR2 YNFKEQ. This CDR3 region has 18 residues.

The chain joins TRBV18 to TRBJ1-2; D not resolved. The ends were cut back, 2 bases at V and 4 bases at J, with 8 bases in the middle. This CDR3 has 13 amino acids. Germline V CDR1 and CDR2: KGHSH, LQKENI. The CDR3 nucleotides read TGTGCCAGCTCACCAGAACGAAGCTATGGCTACACCTTC. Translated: CASSPERSYGYTF.

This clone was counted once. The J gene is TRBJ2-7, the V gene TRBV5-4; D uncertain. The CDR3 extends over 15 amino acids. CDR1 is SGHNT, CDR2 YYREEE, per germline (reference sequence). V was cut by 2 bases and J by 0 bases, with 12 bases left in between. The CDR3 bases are TGTGCCAGCAGCTTCGAGCTGGGCCTCTCCTACGAGCAGTACTTC. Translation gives CASSFELGLSYEQYF.

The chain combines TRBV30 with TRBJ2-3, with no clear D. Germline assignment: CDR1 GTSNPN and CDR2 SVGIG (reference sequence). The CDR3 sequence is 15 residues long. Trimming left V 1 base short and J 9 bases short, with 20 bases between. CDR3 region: CAWSASSLSGLTQYF. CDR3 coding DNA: TGTGCCTGGAGTGCCTCTTCCCTCTCCGGTCTCACGCAGTATTTT. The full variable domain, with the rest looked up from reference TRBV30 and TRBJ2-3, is SQTIHQWPATLVQPVGSPLSLECTVEGTSNPNLYWYRQAAGRGLQLLFYSVGIGQISSEVPQNLSASRPQDRQFILSSKKLLLSDSGFYLCAWSASSLSGLTQYFGPGTRLTVL.

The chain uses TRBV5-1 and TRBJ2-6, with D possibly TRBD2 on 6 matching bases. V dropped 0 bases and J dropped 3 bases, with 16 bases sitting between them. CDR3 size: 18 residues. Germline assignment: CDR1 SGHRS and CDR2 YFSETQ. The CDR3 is CASSLGVLGEDGANVLTF. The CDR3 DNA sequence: TGCGCCAGCAGCTTGGGTGTTCTAGGGGAGGATGGGGCCAACGTCCTGACTTTC.

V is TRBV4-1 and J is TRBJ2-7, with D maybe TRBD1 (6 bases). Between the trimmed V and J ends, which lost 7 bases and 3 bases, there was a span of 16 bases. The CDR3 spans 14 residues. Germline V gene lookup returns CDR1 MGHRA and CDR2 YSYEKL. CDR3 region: CASIYRVPFYEQYF. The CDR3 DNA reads TGCGCCAGCATCTACAGGGTCCCCTTCTACGAGCAGTACTTC.

DNA for the CDR3: TGTGCCAGCTCACCACTGGATAGCAATCAGCCCCAGCATTTT. Encoded protein: CASSPLDSNQPQHF. The chain combines TRBV18 with TRBJ1-5, with D hard to call. The CDR3 has 14 amino acids. Trimming left V 1 base short and J 0 bases short, with 4 bases between. CDR1 is KGHSH and CDR2 is LQKENI in the germline V gene.

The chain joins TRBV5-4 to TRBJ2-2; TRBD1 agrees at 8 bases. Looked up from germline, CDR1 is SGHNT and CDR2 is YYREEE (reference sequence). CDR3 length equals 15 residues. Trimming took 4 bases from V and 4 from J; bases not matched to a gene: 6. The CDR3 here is CASSLGQGFTGELFF. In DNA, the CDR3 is TGTGCCAGCAGCCTCGGACAGGGCTTCACCGGGGAGCTGTTTTTT.

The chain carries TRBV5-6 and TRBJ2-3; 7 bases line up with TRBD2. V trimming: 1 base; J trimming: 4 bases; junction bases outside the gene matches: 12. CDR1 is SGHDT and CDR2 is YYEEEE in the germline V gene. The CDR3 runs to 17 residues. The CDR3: CASSLPGRFRHADTQYF. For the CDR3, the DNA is TGTGCCAGCAGCTTGCCCGGGAGGTTTAGGCACGCAGATACGCAGTATTTT.

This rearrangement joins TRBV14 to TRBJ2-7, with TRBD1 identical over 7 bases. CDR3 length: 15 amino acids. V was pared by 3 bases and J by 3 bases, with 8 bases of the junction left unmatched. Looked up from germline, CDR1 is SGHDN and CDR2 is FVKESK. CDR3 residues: CASSHRGQRFYEQYF. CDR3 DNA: TGTGCCAGCAGCCATAGGGGACAGCGTTTCTACGAGCAGTACTTC.

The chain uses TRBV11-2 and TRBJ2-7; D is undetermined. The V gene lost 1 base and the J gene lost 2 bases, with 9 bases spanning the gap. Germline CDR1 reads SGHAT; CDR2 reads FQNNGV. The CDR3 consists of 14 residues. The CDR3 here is CASSLGRGTYEQYF. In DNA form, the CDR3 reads TGTGCCAGCAGCTTAGGTCGCGGAACCTACGAGCAGTACTTC.

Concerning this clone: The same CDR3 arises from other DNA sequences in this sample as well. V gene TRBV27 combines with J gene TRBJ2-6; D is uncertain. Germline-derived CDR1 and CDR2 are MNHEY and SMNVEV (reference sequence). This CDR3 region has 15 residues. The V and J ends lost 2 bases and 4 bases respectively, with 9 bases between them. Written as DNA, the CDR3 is TGTGCCAGCAGTTTACTTGGCTCGGGGGCCAACGTCCTGACTTTC. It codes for CASSLLGSGANVLTF.

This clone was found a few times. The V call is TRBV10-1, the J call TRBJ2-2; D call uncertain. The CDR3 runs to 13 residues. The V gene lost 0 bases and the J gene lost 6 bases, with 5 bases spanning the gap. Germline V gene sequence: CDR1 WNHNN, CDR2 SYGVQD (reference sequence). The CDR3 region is CASSESRAGELFF. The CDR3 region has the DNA TGCGCCAGCAGTGAGTCCCGGGCCGGGGAGCTGTTTTTT.

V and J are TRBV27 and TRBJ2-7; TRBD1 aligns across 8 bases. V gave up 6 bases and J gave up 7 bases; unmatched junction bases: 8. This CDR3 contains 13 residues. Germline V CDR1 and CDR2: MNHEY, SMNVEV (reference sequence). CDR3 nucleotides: TGTGCCAGCAGACCGGACAGGGCTGGTGAGCAGTACTTC. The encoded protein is CASRPDRAGEQYF.

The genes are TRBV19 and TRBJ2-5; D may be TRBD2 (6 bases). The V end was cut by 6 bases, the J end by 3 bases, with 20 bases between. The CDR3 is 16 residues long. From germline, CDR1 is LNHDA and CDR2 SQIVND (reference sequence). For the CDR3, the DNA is TGTGCCAGTAGCCTCCGGTCGAGACTAGAAAAAGAGACCCAGTACTTC. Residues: CASSLRSRLEKETQYF.

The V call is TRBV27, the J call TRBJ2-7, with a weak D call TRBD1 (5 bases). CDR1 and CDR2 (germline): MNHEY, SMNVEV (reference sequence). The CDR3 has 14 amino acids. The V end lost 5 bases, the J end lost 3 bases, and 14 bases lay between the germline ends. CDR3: CASSPRTTGYEQYF. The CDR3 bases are TGTGCCAGCAGTCCCCGAACCACAGGCTACGAGCAGTACTTC.

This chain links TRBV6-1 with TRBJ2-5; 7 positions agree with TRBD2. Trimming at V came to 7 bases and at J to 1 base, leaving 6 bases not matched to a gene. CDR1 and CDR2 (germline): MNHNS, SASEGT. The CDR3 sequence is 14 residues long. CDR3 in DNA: TGTGCCAGCAAGGTGGGAGGGCTCCAAGAGACCCAGTACTTC. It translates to CASKVGGLQETQYF.